This T cell receptor (beta chain) was sequenced for a study of regulatory T cells in long-lasting Graves disease. About the study: Antithyroid drug use was under 3 months in newly diagnosed Graves' patients.

V lost 4 bases and J 1 base, leaving 7 bases between the germline ends. CDR1 and CDR2 from the germline V gene are SNHLY and FYNNEI. There are 13 residues in the CDR3. Time point noted: newly diagnosed GD, antithyroid drugs for less than 3 months. TCR sequences were obtained from RNA taken from PBMCs. This clonotype was seen many times. Its antigen is not identified. Construction of TCR beta libraries relied on iRepertoire HTBI primers and on Arm-PCR targeting CDR3 regions. One entry per CDR3 protein, called by TCRdb with MiXCR from the multiplex PCR reads. The sample lists 400,000 to 500,000 distinct CDR3 sequences; approximately 15% were seen once. Study-level points and caveats: Segments TRBV28, TRBJ1-2 and TRBJ2-5 showed preferential usage in persistent disease.

These same data were also listed under a study on T cells in Graves' hyperthyroidism and ophthalmopathy. As that study records: The primer set for the first-round RT-PCR of the TCR CDR3 was HTBI.

The material sequenced was peripheral blood mononuclear cells (PBMCs), taken at new diagnosis, from a patient treated with antithyroid drugs. J is TRBJ2-5 and V is TRBV2; D is uncertain. The TCR was taken from a woman in her 40s with Graves disease. In nucleotides, the CDR3 is TGTGCCAGCAGTGTAGGGATCCAAGAGACCCAGTACTTC. The encoded protein is CASSVGIQETQYF.